This TCR beta chain derives from a study of cytomegalovirus exposure and HLA in healthy donors. Study observations and caveats: Per published reports, the classifier diagnosed cytomegalovirus status with high specificity and sensitivity. The dataset shows that most TCR sequences were rare, while some public TCRs occurred in many donors.

Of note for this clone: Antigen: not known.

Donors were drawn from the approximately 120-subject validation cohort, separate from the approximately 620-subject first cohort. Unmatched junction bases numbered 3, after V lost 0 bases and J lost 4 bases. This CDR3 is 15 amino acids long. Germline-derived CDR1 and CDR2 are LGHNA and YNFKEQ. Only in-frame clones appear in the TCRdb table, and some are missing; sequencing was by immunoSEQ multiplex PCR. The sample lists roughly 98,000 clones, around 88% occurring once. Material: PBMCs. The TCR comes from a woman younger than 45 in good health and CMV-seronegative. The chain uses TRBV4-2 and TRBJ2-7, with 10 nucleotides matching TRBD2. CDR3 sequence reads: CASSQDASGRYEQYF. The CDR3 region has the DNA TGTGCCAGCAGCCAAGATGCTAGCGGGAGATACGAGCAGTACTTC.